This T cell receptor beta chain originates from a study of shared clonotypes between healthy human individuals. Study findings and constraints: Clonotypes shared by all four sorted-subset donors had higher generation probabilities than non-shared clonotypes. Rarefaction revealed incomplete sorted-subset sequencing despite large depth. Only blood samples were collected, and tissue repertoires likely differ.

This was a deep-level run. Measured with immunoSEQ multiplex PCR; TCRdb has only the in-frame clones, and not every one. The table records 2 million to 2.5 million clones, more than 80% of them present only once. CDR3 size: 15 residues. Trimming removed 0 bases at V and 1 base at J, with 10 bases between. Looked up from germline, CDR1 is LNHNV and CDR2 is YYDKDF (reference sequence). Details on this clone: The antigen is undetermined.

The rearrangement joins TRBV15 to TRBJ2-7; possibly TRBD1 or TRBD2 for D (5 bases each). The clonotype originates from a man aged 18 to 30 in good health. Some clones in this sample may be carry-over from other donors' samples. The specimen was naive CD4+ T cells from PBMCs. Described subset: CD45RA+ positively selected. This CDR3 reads CATSREGTGSYEQYF. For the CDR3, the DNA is TGTGCCACCAGCAGAGAGGGGACGGGATCCTACGAGCAGTACTTC.